These 26 T cell receptor beta chains were all obtained from the same sample, sequenced in a study of T cell responses to AZD1222 COVID-19 vaccine (dated by TCRdb to about 2021). Sample time point, as interpreted from the label and publication: about 28 days (+/-7) after the second vaccine dose. Library preparation was by the immunoSEQ multiplex PCR assay. TCRdb obtained this table from immuneACCESS and retained in-frame rearrangements with V and J assigned. These tables miss some clones; where compared with another copy, unresolved V genes account for less than half of the shortfall, and the remainder is unexplained. The sample table holds under 200,000 clones, of which about 88% were seen once. The top ten hold roughly 25% of the sample. This sample comprised peripheral blood, obtained 28 days after the second AZD1222 dose. All receptors come from an adult who received the AZD1222 COVID-19 vaccine.

This clone was seen only once. The J gene is TRBJ2-7, the V gene TRBV30; D ambiguous. V lost 1 base and J 5 bases, leaving 21 bases between the germline ends. The CDR3 consists of 16 residues. Germline V gene sequence: CDR1 GTSNPN, CDR2 SVGIG (reference sequence). Here the CDR3 DNA reads TGTGCCTGGAGTGAGCCTCTCCGGCGGAGTTTGAACGAGCAGTACTTC. Translated, it gives CAWSEPLRRSLNEQYF.

The V and J genes are TRBV7-2 and TRBJ2-5; D remains ambiguous. Trimming stripped 4 bases from V and 5 bases from J, with 8 bases between. The CDR3 length is 12 residues. The germline gives CDR1 SGHTA, CDR2 FQGNSA. The CDR3 sequence: CASSSVGETQYF. CDR3 DNA: TGTGCCAGCAGCTCGGTGGGGGAGACCCAGTACTTC.

The rearrangement uses TRBV7-3 and TRBJ2-2; D gene ambiguous. CDR3 length: 14 amino acids. The V end lost 2 bases, the J end lost 2 bases, and 6 bases lay between the germline ends. CDR1 is SGHTA and CDR2 is FQGTGA in the germline V gene. CDR3 sequence (DNA): TGTGCCAGCAGCTTAGAACGTAACACCGGGGAGCTGTTTTTT. It specifies CASSLERNTGELFF.

The rearrangement joins TRBV29-1 to TRBJ2-5; D possibly uses TRBD1 or TRBD2 (5 bases each). Germline-derived CDR1 and CDR2 are SQVTM and ANQGSEA. V was trimmed by 8 bases and J by 4 bases, leaving 11 bases between them. This CDR3 region has 11 residues. CDR3 protein: CSWGLVETQYF. The DNA for the CDR3 is TGCAGCTGGGGGTTGGTAGAGACCCAGTACTTC.

The chain links TRBV19 to TRBJ1-4; D is possibly TRBD1 (5 bases). The CDR3 contains 15 residues. V was trimmed by 4 bases and J by 6 bases, leaving 15 bases between them. Germline V gene lookup returns CDR1 LNHDA and CDR2 SQIVND (reference sequence). The CDR3 here is CASSSSGLRDEKLFF. The CDR3 DNA is TGTGCCAGTAGTAGCTCGGGGCTCCGGGATGAAAAACTGTTTTTT. Combining the CDR3 with reference TRBV19 and TRBJ1-4 gives the whole variable domain DGGITQSPKYLFRKEGQNVTLSCEQNLNHDAMYWYRQDPGQGLRLIYYSQIVNDFQKGDIAEGYSVSREKKESFPLTVTSAQKNPTAFYLCASSSSGLRDEKLFFGSGTQLSVL.

The chain joins TRBV5-6 to TRBJ2-7; weak D call: TRBD1 (5 bases). Germline V gives CDR1 SGHDT, CDR2 YYEEEE. There are 13 residues in the CDR3. V shed 2 bases and J shed 5 bases, with 11 bases lying between them. The CDR3 DNA reads TGTGCCAGCAGCTTCAGGGCGTTGGACGAGCAGTACTTC. Protein: CASSFRALDEQYF. Drawing the rest from reference TRBV5-6 and TRBJ2-7, the complete variable domain is DAGVTQSPTHLIKTRGQQVTLRCSPKSGHDTVSWYQQALGQGPQFIFQYYEEEERQRGNFPDRFSGHQFPNYSSELNVNALLLGDSALYLCASSFRALDEQYFGPGTRLTVT.

V is TRBV28 and J is TRBJ2-3, with a possible D match to TRBD2 (6 bases). The CDR3 spans 15 residues. Trimming stripped 4 bases from V and 1 base from J, with 12 bases between. Germline CDR1 and CDR2: MDHEN and SYDVKM. Written as DNA, the CDR3 is TGTGCCAGCAGTTCTCGGCGGGAAGGCACAGATACGCAGTATTTT. Amino acid sequence: CASSSRREGTDTQYF.

This chain links TRBV7-2 with TRBJ2-5; the D gene is possibly TRBD2 (5 bases). CDR1 is SGHTA, CDR2 FQGNSA, per germline. The CDR3 is 14 residues long. The V and J ends lost 2 bases and 5 bases respectively, with 12 bases between them. The CDR3 region is CASSLTAGPETQYF. The CDR3 nucleotides are TGTGCCAGCAGCTTAACCGCGGGTCCGGAGACCCAGTACTTC.

The V call is TRBV19, the J call TRBJ2-1, with 7 positions matching TRBD1. Per germline, CDR1 LNHDA and CDR2 SQIVND (reference sequence). V lost 5 bases to trimming and J lost 8 bases; unmatched junction nucleotides: 9. CDR3 size: 14 residues. The CDR3 region is CASSSGTVNDEQFF. CDR3 bases: TGTGCCAGTAGTTCGGGGACAGTAAACGATGAGCAGTTCTTC.

The chain couples TRBV24-1 to TRBJ1-5, with D hard to call. The ends were cut back, 2 bases at V and 6 bases at J, with 16 bases in the middle. The CDR3 extends over 16 amino acids. Germline CDR1 reads KGHDR; CDR2 reads SFDVKD. CDR3 in amino acids: CATSDSGKGRGQPQHF. CDR3 coding DNA: TGTGCCACCAGTGATTCGGGAAAAGGAAGAGGTCAGCCCCAGCATTTT.

The rearrangement uses TRBV19 and TRBJ1-1, with 9 bases lining up with TRBD1. CDR3 size: 15 residues. Germline CDR1 LNHDA, CDR2 SQIVND (reference sequence). V shed 5 bases and J 3 bases; nucleotides not matched to a gene: 7. CDR3 bases: TGTGCCAGTAGTCCACAGGGGGCAGGGTACACTGAAGCTTTCTTT. Translated: CASSPQGAGYTEAFF.

The chain links TRBV4-1 to TRBJ2-1; no clear D. The germline V and J ends were trimmed by 1 base and 8 bases, with 9 bases remaining between them. Germline V lookup: CDR1 MGHRA, CDR2 YSYEKL. The CDR3 totals 13 residues. CDR3 loop: CASSQGTSHEQFF. The CDR3 region has the DNA TGCGCCAGCAGCCAAGGAACTTCTCATGAGCAGTTCTTC.

V gene TRBV27 combines with J gene TRBJ2-7, with 8 bases matching TRBD2. CDR1 and CDR2 from the germline V gene are MNHEY and SMNVEV (reference sequence). The V gene end was trimmed by 8 bases and the J gene end by 4 bases; junction bases not matched to a gene: 7. The CDR3 spans 13 residues. The CDR3 spells CASRLRGVYEQYF. Here the CDR3 DNA reads TGTGCCAGCCGTCTGCGGGGGGTATACGAGCAGTACTTC.

The chain links TRBV6-5 to TRBJ2-5, with TRBD2 matching 10 bases. The V segment lost 6 bases and the J segment 4 bases; nucleotides outside the gene matches: 2. Germline loops: CDR1 MNHEY, CDR2 SVGAGI. This CDR3 comprises 13 residues. The CDR3 nucleotides are TGTGCCAGCAGATTAGCGGGGGGAGAGACCCAGTACTTC. The encoded protein is CASRLAGGETQYF.

CDR3 amino acids: CASSQRALAGNNEQFF. DNA of the CDR3: TGCGCCAGCAGCCAAAGAGCCCTAGCGGGCAACAATGAGCAGTTCTTC. V usage is TRBV4-1 and J usage is TRBJ2-1; TRBD2 aligns across 8 bases. Germline V gene lookup returns CDR1 MGHRA and CDR2 YSYEKL. There are 16 residues in the CDR3. Trimming removed 2 bases from V and 5 bases from J; junction bases left unmatched: 8.

The chain joins TRBV9 to TRBJ2-1; 7 nucleotides match TRBD2. The CDR3 extends over 16 amino acids. The V segment lost 4 bases and the J segment 6 bases; nucleotides outside the gene matches: 13. CDR1 SGDLS and CDR2 YYNGEE come from the germline V gene. The DNA of the CDR3 is TGTGCCAGCAGCAAACGCCGGGACTATAATTTCAATGAGCAGTTCTTC. It specifies CASSKRRDYNFNEQFF.

The gene calls are TRBV19 and TRBJ2-5, with TRBD2 matching 9 bases. CDR1 and CDR2 (germline): LNHDA, SQIVND (reference sequence). The length of the CDR3 is 15 residues. V trimming: 3 bases; J trimming: 0 bases; junction bases outside the gene matches: 2. The CDR3 sequence: CASSIVAGDQETQYF. CDR3 DNA: TGTGCCAGTAGTATTGTAGCGGGAGACCAAGAGACCCAGTACTTC.

This rearrangement joins TRBV28 to TRBJ1-1; tentatively, D is TRBD1 (5 bases). The CDR3 runs to 16 residues. Trimming cost V 2 bases and J 5 bases, with 18 bases left between them. The germline CDR1 and CDR2 sequences are MDHEN and SYDVKM. The CDR3 is CASSLIGDRRGTEAFF. The CDR3 DNA reads TGTGCCAGCAGTTTAATAGGGGATCGACGAGGGACTGAAGCTTTCTTT.

The CDR3 DNA reads TGTGCCAGCAGGCGACTAGCGGGAGATGAGCAGTTCTTC. This gives the protein CASRRLAGDEQFF. This chain links TRBV27 with TRBJ2-1; TRBD2 matches at 12 bases. CDR3 size: 13 residues. V dropped 6 bases and J dropped 8; count of bases not matched to a gene: 2. The germline gives CDR1 MNHEY, CDR2 SMNVEV (reference sequence).

On this clone: Other nucleotide sequences from this sample produce the same CDR3. The chain links TRBV7-9 to TRBJ2-1; D unclear. Germline V gene lookup returns CDR1 SEHNR and CDR2 FQNEAQ (reference sequence). The CDR3 consists of 15 residues. V dropped 1 base and J dropped 1 base, with 8 bases sitting between them. CDR3 nucleotide sequence: TGTGCCAGCAGCTTAGACGGCGGTTCCTACAATGAGCAGTTCTTC. Its protein product is CASSLDGGSYNEQFF.

The rearrangement joins TRBV7-3 to TRBJ2-5, with D perhaps TRBD1 (6 bases). The CDR3 spans 13 residues. Germline V gene lookup returns CDR1 SGHTA and CDR2 FQGTGA. V lost 4 bases and J lost 5, with 11 bases in between. This CDR3 is CASSSGASETQYF. CDR3 nucleotides: TGTGCCAGCAGCTCAGGGGCAAGTGAGACCCAGTACTTC.

The chain uses TRBV27 and TRBJ2-7; D is possibly TRBD1 (6 bases). The V end was cut by 7 bases, the J end by 0 bases, with 19 bases between. The CDR3 runs 16 residues. Per the germline V gene, CDR1 is MNHEY and CDR2 is SMNVEV (reference sequence). CDR3: CASTPVGAKGSYEQYF. In DNA, the CDR3 is TGTGCCAGCACCCCCGTGGGGGCAAAGGGCTCCTACGAGCAGTACTTC.

The chain uses TRBV6-2 or TRBV6-3 and TRBJ1-1; perhaps TRBD1 as D (5 bases). The germline CDR1 and CDR2 sequences are MNHEY and SVGEGT. V lost 0 bases to trimming and J lost 5 bases, with 19 bases between them. This CDR3 has 17 residues. The CDR3 region is CASSYSTALPIRTEAFF. CDR3 DNA: TGTGCCAGCAGTTACTCGACAGCACTTCCGATCAGAACTGAAGCTTTCTTT.

The chain carries TRBV4-3 and TRBJ1-2; D is ambiguous. The CDR3 has 14 residues. V lost 1 base, J lost 2 bases, and 8 bases lay in between. Germline loops: CDR1 LGHNA, CDR2 YSLEER. The CDR3 sequence is CASSQVVRNYGYTF. The CDR3 DNA is TGCGCCAGCAGCCAAGTGGTAAGAAACTATGGCTACACCTTC.

V is TRBV9 and J is TRBJ2-5; D not resolved. The germline CDR1 and CDR2 sequences are SGDLS and YYNGEE. The CDR3 runs 15 residues. V was cut by 4 bases and J by 4 bases, with 17 bases left in between. CDR3 amino acids: CASSPREGSAETQYF. The CDR3 coding sequence is TGTGCCAGCAGCCCCAGAGAAGGTTCCGCAGAGACCCAGTACTTC.

This sequence joins TRBV5-6 and TRBJ2-7, with D possibly being TRBD1 or TRBD2 (5 bases each). Germline CDR1 SGHDT, CDR2 YYEEEE. V lost 4 bases to trimming and J lost 3 bases, with 14 bases between them. This CDR3 is 14 amino acids long. The CDR3 coding sequence is TGTGCCAGCAGCCTACGACGAGGGGTCTACGAGCAGTACTTC. The encoded protein is CASSLRRGVYEQYF.